This T cell receptor beta chain was sequenced in a study of technical replicates of blood from a handful of donors. Libraries were prepared by immunoSEQ multiplex PCR; TCRdb keeps only in-frame clonotypes and omits some of them. The sample lists about 57,000 clones; roughly 86% were seen once. CDR1 and CDR2 from the germline V gene are SEHNR and FQNEAQ (reference sequence). Trimming took 0 bases from V and 5 from J, leaving 10 bases between them. The CDR3 runs to 14 residues. This clone appeared a single time. The chain uses TRBV7-9 and TRBJ2-5; D is ambiguous. The TCR sequence derives from a human donor in good health. Some clones in this sample may be carry-over from other donors' samples. Sequencing used PBMCs. CDR3 amino acids: CASSLAQTTETQYF. DNA of the CDR3: TGTGCCAGCAGCTTAGCCCAAACAACGGAGACCCAGTACTTC.